This T cell receptor (beta chain) was recovered during a study of Ad26.COV2.S vaccination and SARS-CoV-2 variants. Germline CDR1 reads SQVTM; CDR2 reads ANQGSEA. The CDR3 length is 14 residues. Libraries were prepared by immunoSEQ multiplex PCR; TCRdb keeps only in-frame clonotypes and omits some of them. The sample shows hundreds of thousands of clones, under 90% of them seen only once. Treatment indicated: approximately 18 received Ad26.COV2.S at low or high dose, single or two shots; about 5 received placebo; per-sample allocation not given. Day 63 after the first vaccine or placebo injection was the time point for sampling. An Ad26 vector was used to express Wuhan-strain SARS-CoV-2 spike as the vaccine.

V gene TRBV29-1 combines with J gene TRBJ2-7; TRBD2 agrees at 10 bases. The source was peripheral blood, collected in a trial of Ad26.COV2.S vaccine versus placebo. This TCR came from a person aged 18 to 65 who received the Ad26.COV2.S COVID-19 vaccine or a placebo. CDR3 coding DNA: TGCACCCCGGGTTCTAGCGGGAGAAATTACGAGCAGTACTTC. Its protein is CTPGSSGRNYEQYF.